This record looks at one T cell receptor (beta chain) sequence and its context. These data come from a study of blood T cell dynamics during melanoma immunotherapy. On the study more broadly: Standard first-line treatment here was pembrolizumab or nivolumab plus ipilimumab in metastatic melanoma.

Clones were sequenced by immunoSEQ multiplex PCR, and TCRdb holds only the in-frame ones, with some missing. The table has about 8,600 clones, around 90% seen once. Time point: week 3, after first cycle of checkpoint inhibitor. The receptor's source is a human donor with melanoma. Sequenced here: blood, sampled from a patient treated with checkpoint blockade.

The chain's CDR3 is CAISEGESSYNEQFF. The CDR3 nucleotides are TGTGCCATCAGTGAGGGCGAGAGCTCCTACAATGAGCAGTTCTTC. The chain employs TRBV10-3 and TRBJ2-1, with D uncertain. V lost 2 bases, J lost 0 bases, and 8 bases lay in between. The CDR3 totals 15 residues. Per the germline V gene, CDR1 is ENHRY and CDR2 is SYGVKD.